This record looks at one T cell receptor (beta chain) sequence and its context. The antigen is undetermined. The data derive from a study of lymphopenia after photon versus proton radiotherapy. Study-wide results and caveats: Proton therapy kept repertoires fairly stable, unlike photons, which gained effector/memory cells. In patients who died, overall survival fell as post-nadir TCR diversity dropped more. Authors raise, but do not show, better survival with proton therapy. Oligoclonal CD8+ Temra expansion after nadir drove photon patients' diversity drop.

Here immunoSEQ multiplex PCR was the method, and the copy in TCRdb shows in-frame clones only, minus some. The table has 15,000 or so clones, 70% to 85% seen once. Material: peripheral blood, obtained from a patient treated with photon-based radiotherapy. The source of this sequence is a man over 45 with gastric cancer.

Here the CDR3 reads CASSFIQGYQETQYF. The CDR3 DNA reads TGTGCCAGCAGCTTTATACAGGGGTACCAAGAGACCCAGTACTTC. The chain combines TRBV7-9 with TRBJ2-5, with 7 nucleotides matching TRBD1. Per germline, CDR1 SEHNR and CDR2 FQNEAQ (reference sequence). The CDR3 has 15 residues. Trimming took 3 bases from V and 0 from J; bases not matched to a gene: 4.